This entry describes one T cell receptor (beta chain). Its antigen is still unknown. The CDR3 extends over 15 amino acids. Trimming at V came to 3 bases and at J to 4 bases, leaving 6 bases not matched to a gene. Germline V gene data show CDR1 as KGHSH and CDR2 as LQKENI. This sample is part of a study of T cell responses to AZD1222 COVID-19 vaccine. Produced via immunoSEQ multiplex PCR; TCRdb's table is partial and in-frame only. The table lists about 140,000 clones, almost 95% of them singletons, with about a tenth in the top ten. Study-level points and caveats: Donors in the cohort were predominantly white British and more often female, and clonal diversity was possibly underestimated. Two AZD1222 administrations were followed by greater Spike-specific TCR breadth and depth.

The source was peripheral blood, collected 28 days after the second AZD1222 dose. The chain is built from TRBV18 and TRBJ1-2, with 9 bases identical to TRBD1. This receptor was identified in an adult who received the AZD1222 COVID-19 vaccine. The CDR3 loop is CASSPPGTGTYGYTF. The CDR3 DNA follows: TGTGCCAGCTCACCTCCCGGGACAGGGACCTATGGCTACACCTTC.